Below, 18 T cell receptor beta chains from the same sample are listed, as sequenced in a study of cytomegalovirus exposure and HLA in healthy donors. PCR primers comprised 60 Vbeta and 13 Jbeta primers. Sequencing used immunoSEQ multiplex PCR; TCRdb keeps in-frame clones, though not all of them. The sample includes approximately 140,000 clones, just under 85% seen only once; the top ten take approximately 3%. Sequencing was done on a sample of PBMCs. The receptors come from a boy aged 2 to 9 in good health and CMV-seronegative.

The V call is TRBV12-5, the J call TRBJ2-1, with TRBD1 identical over 8 bases. The CDR3 covers 14 residues. Germline trimming cut 5 bases from V and 8 bases from J; bases unmatched to any gene: 8. Germline CDR1 LGHNT, CDR2 FRNRAP. For the CDR3, the DNA is TGTGCTAGTGGTCTATGGACAGGGATGGATGAGCAGTTCTTC. Translating it yields CASGLWTGMDEQFF.

The rearrangement uses TRBV19 and TRBJ1-6; D is possibly TRBD1 (6 bases). The germline V and J ends were trimmed by 6 bases and 8 bases, with 14 bases remaining between them. The CDR3 extends over 14 amino acids. From germline, CDR1 is LNHDA and CDR2 SQIVND (reference sequence). Here the CDR3 DNA reads TGTGCCAGTAGCTCCGACAGGAATTATTCACCCCTCCACTTT. This encodes CASSSDRNYSPLHF.

A single count supports this clone. The rearrangement uses TRBV7-9 and TRBJ1-2; 8 positions match TRBD1. V shed 0 bases, J shed 0 bases, and the junction held 3 bases outside the gene matches. Looked up from germline, CDR1 is SEHNR and CDR2 is FQNEAQ (reference sequence). This CDR3 has 16 amino acids. CDR3 sequence: CASSLAQGAANYGYTF. DNA of the CDR3: TGTGCCAGCAGCTTAGCGCAGGGGGCGGCTAACTATGGCTACACCTTC.

This chain links TRBV9 with TRBJ2-7; TRBD1 agrees at 9 bases. The ends lost 4 bases at V and 6 bases at J; junction bases unmatched: 8. Germline CDR1 SGDLS, CDR2 YYNGEE. This CDR3 is built from 14 residues. The CDR3 protein is CASSPRTGDTEQYF. The CDR3 DNA follows: TGTGCCAGCAGCCCTAGGACAGGGGACACCGAGCAGTACTTC.

This chain links TRBV30 with TRBJ1-2, with D maybe TRBD1 (6 bases). Deletions cut 7 bases from V and 0 bases from J, with 12 bases between. CDR3 length: 13 residues. CDR1 and CDR2 (germline): GTSNPN, SVGIG (reference sequence). The CDR3 spells CASGAASNYGYTF. The DNA of the CDR3 is TGTGCCTCAGGGGCGGCTTCTAACTATGGCTACACCTTC. The complete variable domain, with remaining parts taken from reference TRBV30 and TRBJ1-2, reads SQTIHQWPATLVQPVGSPLSLECTVEGTSNPNLYWYRQAAGRGLQLLFYSVGIGQISSEVPQNLSASRPQDRQFILSSKKLLLSDSGFYLCASGAASNYGYTFGSGTRLTVV.

The V call is TRBV6-5, the J call TRBJ2-5; D is possibly TRBD2 (6 bases). The germline V gene has CDR1 MNHEY and CDR2 SVGAGI. The CDR3 sequence is 12 residues long. Trimming removed 7 bases from V and 5 bases from J, with 11 bases in between. Written as DNA, the CDR3 is TGTGCCAGCAATCATGGGGGGGAGACCCAGTACTTC. This encodes CASNHGGETQYF.

The chain uses TRBV4-3 and TRBJ2-7, with D perhaps matching TRBD1 (5 bases). V lost 0 bases to trimming and J lost 3 bases, with 12 bases between them. The CDR3 sequence is 15 residues long. CDR1 and CDR2 (germline): LGHNA, YSLEER. The CDR3 sequence: CASSQDQGSYYEQYF. The DNA of the CDR3 is TGCGCCAGCAGCCAAGATCAGGGCAGCTACTACGAGCAGTACTTC.

This clone showed up just once. The chain employs TRBV19 and TRBJ2-3, with TRBD2 identical over 7 bases. CDR1 and CDR2 from the germline V gene are LNHDA and SQIVND (reference sequence). J was trimmed by 0 bases and V by 3 bases; bases with no gene match: 6. The CDR3 runs 16 residues. The DNA of the CDR3 is TGTGCCAGTAGTATCTCTAGCGGTCCTAGCACAGATACGCAGTATTTT. As protein: CASSISSGPSTDTQYF.

The chain carries TRBV2 and TRBJ2-5, with 10 bases fitting TRBD2. CDR1 is SNHLY, CDR2 FYNNEI, per germline. V lost 3 bases to trimming and J lost 4 bases; unmatched junction nucleotides: 5. The CDR3 is made up of 15 amino acids. The CDR3 region has the DNA TGTGCCAGCAGTGAGGAGCGGGGGGGCCGAGAGACCCAGTACTTC. As protein: CASSEERGGRETQYF.

The genes are TRBV6-4 and TRBJ2-3; 9 nucleotides match TRBD2. J gave up 1 base and V 0 bases, and 5 bases lay outside the gene matches. The CDR3 sequence is 17 residues long. Germline CDR1 reads MRHNA; CDR2 reads SNTAGT. In nucleotides, the CDR3 is TGTGCCAGCAGTGACTCGGCTAGCGGGGCGGGCACAGATACGCAGTATTTT. Protein product: CASSDSASGAGTDTQYF.

This clone has a handful of counts. The chain is built from TRBV5-1 and TRBJ1-1, with TRBD1 identical over 10 bases. V was pared by 1 base and J by 4 bases, with 7 bases of the junction left unmatched. The CDR3 sequence is 16 residues long. Germline CDR1 SGHRS, CDR2 YFSETQ. Here the CDR3 reads CASSLIPGQGITEAFF. DNA of the CDR3: TGCGCCAGCAGCTTGATTCCGGGACAGGGGATCACTGAAGCTTTCTTT.

The chain carries TRBV14 and TRBJ2-7, with D possibly TRBD2 on 6 matching bases. This CDR3 is 16 amino acids long. Germline V gives CDR1 SGHDN, CDR2 FVKESK. Trimming removed 4 bases at V and 0 bases at J, with 16 bases between. This CDR3 is CASSPSEDLPSYEQYF. CDR3 in DNA: TGTGCCAGCAGCCCTAGCGAGGACTTACCCTCCTACGAGCAGTACTTC.

The rearrangement joins TRBV7-8 to TRBJ2-7; TRBD1 matches at 9 bases. Germline CDR1 SGHVS, CDR2 FQNEAQ. CDR3 length equals 19 residues. The trim removed 6 bases at V and 3 bases at J, leaving 21 bases unmatched. CDR3 amino acids: CASSPRTGDFWSLNYEQYF. The CDR3 DNA reads as TGTGCCAGCAGTCCTCGGACAGGGGACTTCTGGAGCCTCAACTACGAGCAGTACTTC.

The chain is built from TRBV6-1 and TRBJ2-2, with a tentative D call TRBD2 (5 bases). CDR3 length: 16 residues. Germline lookup yields CDR1 MNHNS and CDR2 SASEGT. Trimming removed 3 bases from V and 0 bases from J, with 11 bases in between. The CDR3 spells CASSEVQTTNTGELFF. DNA for the CDR3: TGTGCCAGCAGTGAGGTTCAGACTACGAACACCGGGGAGCTGTTTTTT.

This chain links TRBV18 with TRBJ1-1; TRBD1 aligns across 7 bases. The CDR3 is made up of 14 amino acids. The ends lost 3 bases at V and 5 bases at J; junction bases unmatched: 6. CDR1 and CDR2 (germline): KGHSH, LQKENI. CDR3 sequence reads: CASSPEGARTEAFF. The DNA for the CDR3 is TGTGCCAGCTCACCGGAGGGGGCGCGTACTGAAGCTTTCTTT.

The chain has TRBV6-1 and TRBJ1-2, with 11 bases fitting TRBD1. This CDR3 has 14 residues. V lost 6 bases, J lost 6 bases, and 6 bases stayed unmatched. Germline CDR1 reads MNHNS; CDR2 reads SASEGT. CDR3 bases: TGTGCCAGCAGGAGGACAGGGGGCACGGATGGCTACACCTTC. Encoded protein: CASRRTGGTDGYTF.

The chain uses TRBV4-2 and TRBJ1-1; 7 bases align to TRBD1. The CDR3 has 14 amino acids. V was pared by 0 bases and J by 4 bases, with 2 bases of the junction left unmatched. Germline V gene lookup returns CDR1 LGHNA and CDR2 YNFKEQ. The CDR3 sequence is CASSQDRTGTEAFF. CDR3 DNA: TGTGCCAGCAGCCAAGATCGGACAGGCACTGAAGCTTTCTTT.

This clone was picked up a small number of times. Other DNA sequences within the sample encode an identical CDR3. The chain carries TRBV6-1 and TRBJ1-1; tentative D call: TRBD1 (6 bases). Germline assignment: CDR1 MNHNS and CDR2 SASEGT. This CDR3 comprises 13 residues. Trimming shortened V by 7 bases and J by 1 base, and 10 bases separated the two germline ends. The CDR3 DNA follows: TGTGCCAGCACTCGGACAGAGAACACTGAAGCTTTCTTT. This codes for CASTRTENTEAFF.